A single sample gave rise to the 28 T cell receptor beta chains below, sequenced in a study of spatial heterogeneity in lung cancer. Time point: sample taken at primary tumor resection. TCRs were sequenced from unsorted whole RNA of tumor, nontumor lung or PBMC. MiXCR was run by TCRdb on the 5' RACE reads, yielding one entry per CDR3 protein. The sample contains 40,000 to 45,000 distinct CDR3 sequences, approximately 14% of which appear only once. This specimen was PBMCs, taken at surgery. Receptor source: a male donor with early-stage non-small cell lung cancer.

This chain joins TRBV3-1 and TRBJ2-7; the match to TRBD1 covers 7 bases. The CDR3 covers 14 residues. Germline V gives CDR1 LGHDT, CDR2 YNNKEL (reference sequence). V trimming: 2 bases; J trimming: 3 bases; junction bases outside the gene matches: 4. Written as DNA, the CDR3 is TGTGCCAGCAGCCAAAATTACAGGGGCTACGAGCAGTACTTC. Amino acid sequence: CASSQNYRGYEQYF.

This clonotype has a count of ten or more. V usage is TRBV28 and J usage is TRBJ2-3; D gene ambiguous. Trimming cost V 7 bases and J 3 bases, with 11 bases left between them. CDR1 MDHEN and CDR2 SYDVKM come from the germline V gene. This CDR3 region has 13 residues. The DNA of the CDR3 is TGTGCCAGCACCCTCCTTGGGACAGATACGCAGTATTTT. This encodes CASTLLGTDTQYF.

As for this clonotype: Given a much more abundant clone one base away, this may be a read error. This chain connects TRBV20-1 to TRBJ2-3; no clear D gene. V gave up 3 bases and J gave up 7 bases, with 11 bases separating them. CDR1 DFQATT and CDR2 SNEGSKA come from the germline V gene (reference sequence). The CDR3 runs 12 residues. CDR3 nucleotides: TGCAGTGCTAGTTCTGTACTGAATACGCAGTATTTT. This codes for CSASSVLNTQYF.

J is TRBJ2-1 and V is TRBV20-1; 9 positions agree with TRBD2. The germline V gene encodes CDR1 DFQATT and CDR2 SNEGSKA (reference sequence). This CDR3 contains 14 residues. Trimming cost V 4 bases and J 6 bases; bases outside gene matches: 7. The CDR3 spells CSANGASGINEQFF. The CDR3 DNA is TGCAGTGCTAACGGGGCTAGCGGGATCAATGAGCAGTTCTTC.

The V gene is TRBV4-2, the J gene TRBJ1-3; D unresolved. The CDR3 has 15 residues. CDR1 and CDR2 from the germline V gene are LGHNA and YNFKEQ. The V and J ends lost 0 bases and 4 bases respectively, with 10 bases between them. The CDR3, as DNA: TGTGCCAGCAGCCAAGAGGCGGGCTCGGGAAACACCATATATTTT. Translation gives CASSQEAGSGNTIYF.

Only a few counts were recorded for this clonotype. This chain links TRBV16 with TRBJ2-5; 8 bases align to TRBD1. With V trimmed by 0 bases and J by 1 base, 1 base remained unmatched. The CDR3 runs to 15 residues. The germline V gene encodes CDR1 KGHSY and CDR2 FQNENV. This CDR3 is CASSQSTGGQETQYF. CDR3 bases: TGTGCCAGCAGCCAATCTACAGGGGGCCAAGAGACCCAGTACTTC.

This clonotype was seen a handful of times. The CDR3 coding sequence is TGCGCCAGCAGCTTGGCGGGACAGAGTTACAATGAGCAGTTCTTC. The encoded protein is CASSLAGQSYNEQFF. The chain has TRBV5-1 and TRBJ2-1; 7 positions match TRBD1. This CDR3 region has 15 residues. Germline values: CDR1 SGHRS, CDR2 YFSETQ. Trimming removed 0 bases from V and 4 bases from J; junction bases left unmatched: 4.

This clonotype was counted many times. The gene calls are TRBV5-5 and TRBJ2-7; D remains ambiguous. Trimming left V 1 base short and J 0 bases short, with 11 bases between. The germline V gene encodes CDR1 SGHKS and CDR2 YYEKEE (reference sequence). The CDR3 contains 15 residues. The CDR3 here is CASSLLGVPSYEQYF. The CDR3 coding sequence is TGTGCCAGCAGCTTGCTTGGGGTGCCCTCCTACGAGCAGTACTTC.

The rearrangement links TRBV10-3 to TRBJ1-6; no definite D call. The CDR3 has 16 residues. Between the trimmed V and J ends, which lost 6 bases and 10 bases, there was a span of 22 bases. The germline CDR1 and CDR2 sequences are ENHRY and SYGVKD. CDR3 residues: CAISAEPIRVNSPLHF. The CDR3 nucleotides read TGTGCCATCAGCGCTGAGCCTATAAGGGTCAACTCACCCCTCCACTTT.

This chain connects TRBV29-1 to TRBJ2-7; 8 bases are shared with TRBD2. V shed 1 base, J shed 2 bases, and the junction held 7 bases outside the gene matches. The germline V gene has CDR1 SQVTM and CDR2 ANQGSEA. The CDR3 has 15 residues. The DNA for the CDR3 is TGCAGCGTTGAAGGTGTAGACGGGAGGGCCTACGAGCAGTACTTC. Translating gives CSVEGVDGRAYEQYF.

J is TRBJ2-7 and V is TRBV12-3 or TRBV12-4; unclear D gene. The V end lost 1 base, the J end lost 7 bases, and 20 bases lay between the germline ends. The CDR3 spans 16 residues. The CDR3, as DNA: TGTGCCAGCAGTTTAGATAGTGCGGCGCTGGAATGGGAGCAGTACTTC. It yields the protein CASSLDSAALEWEQYF.

V is TRBV25-1 and J is TRBJ2-2; 11 bases fit TRBD2. With 6 bases clipped from V and 1 base from J, the junction kept 4 bases outside the gene matches. Per the germline V gene, CDR1 is MGHDK and CDR2 is SYGVNS. CDR3 size: 16 residues. For the CDR3, the DNA is TGTGCCAGCAGCCCGGGACTAGCGGTGAACACCGGGGAGCTGTTTTTT. It encodes CASSPGLAVNTGELFF.

The CDR3 bases are TGTGCCAGCAGCCAAATCTACGAGCAGTACTTC. Encoded protein: CASSQIYEQYF. The chain employs TRBV3-1 and TRBJ2-7; no clear D. This CDR3 contains 11 residues. V was cut by 2 bases and J by 3 bases, with 2 bases left in between. The germline V gene has CDR1 LGHDT and CDR2 YNNKEL (reference sequence).

V usage is TRBV7-8 and J usage is TRBJ2-2; perhaps TRBD1 as D (7 bases). CDR1 and CDR2 from the germline V gene are SGHVS and FQNEAQ. Trimming cost V 2 bases and J 9 bases, with 22 bases left between them. The CDR3 sequence is 17 residues long. The CDR3 loop reads CASSLIPVGRGDRELFF. CDR3 nucleotides: TGTGCCAGCAGCTTAATCCCGGTGGGCAGGGGGGACCGGGAGCTGTTTTTT.

This clonotype was picked up a small number of times. The chain couples TRBV5-1 to TRBJ2-1, with TRBD2 matching 8 bases. V was pared by 4 bases and J by 5 bases, with 8 bases of the junction left unmatched. CDR1 is SGHRS and CDR2 is YFSETQ in the germline V gene. This CDR3 is built from 15 residues. The CDR3 reads CASSPRAGGNNEQFF. The DNA of the CDR3 is TGCGCCAGCAGCCCCCGCGCGGGGGGAAACAATGAGCAGTTCTTC. The full variable domain, rest sourced from reference TRBV5-1 and TRBJ2-1, is KAGVTQTPRYLIKTRGQQVTLSCSPISGHRSVSWYQQTPGQGLQFLFEYFSETQRNKGNFPGRFSGRQFSNSRSEMNVSTLELGDSALYLCASSPRAGGNNEQFFGPGTRLTVL.

In this sample, this clonotype turned up many times. This sequence joins TRBV6-1 and TRBJ2-4; 7 bases are shared with TRBD2. Trimming at V came to 6 bases and at J to 8 bases, leaving 4 bases not matched to a gene. Germline V gene data show CDR1 as MNHNS and CDR2 as SASEGT. The CDR3 spans 12 residues. The CDR3 region has the DNA TGTGCCAGCAGGGAGGGAGGGGACATTCAGTACTTC. This translates into CASREGGDIQYF.

There are many counts of this clonotype. In nucleotides, the CDR3 is TGTGCCAGCAGCTGGGGTCAGGCGGATACGCAGTATTTT. Its translation: CASSWGQADTQYF. The V call is TRBV5-6, the J call TRBJ2-3; D unresolved. The CDR3 extends over 13 amino acids. The germline CDR1 and CDR2 sequences are SGHDT and YYEEEE. V gave up 3 bases and J gave up 6 bases, with 11 bases separating them.

This chain links TRBV20-1 with TRBJ1-1; no definite D call. The CDR3 consists of 14 residues. The V gene's germline CDR1 is DFQATT and CDR2 SNEGSKA (reference sequence). Trimming took off 5 bases at V and 5 bases at J, with 18 bases between the two ends. In DNA, the CDR3 is TGCAGTGCTTCCTCCGCCCCGGGTGAGACTGAAGCTTTCTTT. Translating gives CSASSAPGETEAFF.

The V and J genes are TRBV3-1 and TRBJ1-2, with D perhaps TRBD1 (5 bases). V dropped 0 bases and J dropped 6 bases, with 11 bases sitting between them. Germline CDR1 reads LGHDT; CDR2 reads YNNKEL (reference sequence). The CDR3 has 14 residues. The CDR3 loop is CASSQDLRVDGYTF. In nucleotides, the CDR3 is TGTGCCAGCAGCCAAGATCTCAGGGTGGATGGCTACACCTTC.

This clonotype was recorded at least ten times. The genes are TRBV11-1 and TRBJ2-1; D ambiguous. V was pared by 1 base and J by 4 bases, with 5 bases between. CDR3 length equals 13 residues. From germline, CDR1 is SGHAT and CDR2 FQDESV (reference sequence). CDR3 bases: TGTGCCAGCAGCTTAGGGCCGTACAATGAGCAGTTCTTC. Translation gives CASSLGPYNEQFF.

This clonotype was found a few times. The rearrangement joins TRBV4-2 to TRBJ2-7; no firm D call. The CDR3 length is 13 residues. CDR1 is LGHNA, CDR2 YNFKEQ, per germline. Trimming took off 0 bases at V and 6 bases at J, with 9 bases between the two ends. Here the CDR3 DNA reads TGTGCCAGCAGCCAAGATCTGGCCTTCGAGCAGTACTTC. It specifies CASSQDLAFEQYF.

There are many counts of this clonotype. V is TRBV7-9 and J is TRBJ1-1, with D possibly TRBD1 on 6 matching bases. Germline lookup yields CDR1 SEHNR and CDR2 FQNEAQ (reference sequence). V was shortened by 2 bases and J by 5 bases, with 15 bases between the two germline ends. The CDR3 contains 15 residues. CDR3 amino acids: CASSLSSGVKTEAFF. The CDR3 bases are TGTGCCAGCAGCTTATCTTCAGGGGTCAAAACTGAAGCTTTCTTT.

The V and J genes are TRBV5-6 and TRBJ2-1; D is undetermined. V was trimmed by 2 bases and J by 6 bases, leaving 15 bases between them. This CDR3 has 15 amino acids. CDR1 and CDR2 from the germline V gene are SGHDT and YYEEEE. The CDR3 DNA sequence: TGTGCCAGCAGCTTATTCAGCACCAGTTCCAATGAGCAGTTCTTC. Translated, it gives CASSLFSTSSNEQFF.

This clonotype was seen ten or more times. The chain has TRBV5-8 and TRBJ2-5; 9 bases are shared with TRBD2. CDR1 and CDR2 from the germline V gene are SGHTS and YDEGEE. After removal of 0 bases from V and 0 bases from J, the junction contained 0 bases not matched to a gene. The CDR3 has 15 amino acids. The CDR3 region is CASSLGLADQETQYF. Written as DNA, the CDR3 is TGTGCCAGCAGCTTGGGACTAGCGGACCAAGAGACCCAGTACTTC.

This rearrangement joins TRBV10-1 to TRBJ2-1; unclear D gene. Germline V gene sequence: CDR1 WNHNN, CDR2 SYGVQD (reference sequence). V lost 3 bases to trimming and J lost 2 bases, with 14 bases between them. CDR3 length: 16 amino acids. CDR3 sequence: CASSDLGLRTYNEQFF. CDR3 DNA sequence: TGCGCCAGCAGTGATTTGGGTTTACGAACCTACAATGAGCAGTTCTTC.

Only a few counts were recorded for this clonotype. The chain couples TRBV11-2 to TRBJ2-5; TRBD2 agrees at 7 bases. J gave up 0 bases and V 5 bases, and 3 bases lay outside the gene matches. This CDR3 has 14 residues. CDR1 and CDR2 (germline): SGHAT, FQNNGV. CDR3 nucleotide sequence: TGTGCCAGCAGCCTTGGACTAGACCAAGAGACCCAGTACTTC. It is translated as CASSLGLDQETQYF.

CDR3 in DNA: TGTGCCAGCAGCCAAGGACGGCTGGCCAATCAGCCCCAGCATTTT. Amino acids: CASSQGRLANQPQHF. This chain joins TRBV3-1 and TRBJ1-5; the D is unclear. Germline V gene data show CDR1 as LGHDT and CDR2 as YNNKEL (reference sequence). The CDR3 covers 15 residues. Trimming left V 1 base short and J 3 bases short, with 10 bases between. Supplemented by reference TRBV3-1 and TRBJ1-5, the full variable domain reads DTAVSQTPKYLVTQMGNDKSIKCEQNLGHDTMYWYKQDSKKFLKIMFSYNNKELIINETVPNRFSPKSPDKAHLNLHINSLELGDSAVYFCASSQGRLANQPQHFGDGTRLSIL.

The gene calls are TRBV4-1 and TRBJ1-4; D is possibly TRBD1 (5 bases). CDR1 is MGHRA and CDR2 is YSYEKL in the germline V gene. This CDR3 region has 15 residues. Trimming pared 0 bases from V and 8 bases from J, leaving 13 bases between. In nucleotides, the CDR3 is TGCGCCAGCAGCCAAGATGAGGTGCGGACAGAAAAACTGTTTTTT. Translating it yields CASSQDEVRTEKLFF.